The rows below give T cell receptor beta chains drawn from one sample of a study of monozygotic twins with inflammatory bowel disease. TCRdb reworked the 5' RACE reads into one entry per CDR3 protein, no DNA. The table counts some 150,000 distinct CDR3 sequences; 2% to 2.5% lies in the top ten. Sample: blood. The receptors were gathered from a human donor with ulcerative colitis or Crohn's disease, or a healthy co-twin of an affected twin (not recorded which). CDR3s include the opening cysteine and the closing phenylalanine or tryptophan. Each record gives: J gene, V gene, CDR3 protein.

TRBJ2-7 | TRBV7-9 | CASSLGYGGGEQYF
TRBJ2-3 | TRBV7-2 | CASSLMGGGDTQYF
TRBJ2-3 | TRBV6-1 | CASSEETGNTQYF
TRBJ2-3 | TRBV5-1 | CASSLSDRTDTQYF
TRBJ2-1 | TRBV5-1 | CASSFSLAGGYNEQFF
TRBJ2-1 | TRBV7-2 | CASSSQARPANEQFF
TRBJ2-3 | TRBV5-4 | CASSLDKGTDTQYF
TRBJ2-1 | TRBV5-1 | CASSLYWAGEDNEQFF
TRBJ2-2 | TRBV9 | CAPRGQIANTGELFF
TRBJ2-3 | TRBV20-1 | CSARGVERGSTDTQYF
TRBJ2-7 | TRBV21-1 | CASSKRQGSGYEQYF